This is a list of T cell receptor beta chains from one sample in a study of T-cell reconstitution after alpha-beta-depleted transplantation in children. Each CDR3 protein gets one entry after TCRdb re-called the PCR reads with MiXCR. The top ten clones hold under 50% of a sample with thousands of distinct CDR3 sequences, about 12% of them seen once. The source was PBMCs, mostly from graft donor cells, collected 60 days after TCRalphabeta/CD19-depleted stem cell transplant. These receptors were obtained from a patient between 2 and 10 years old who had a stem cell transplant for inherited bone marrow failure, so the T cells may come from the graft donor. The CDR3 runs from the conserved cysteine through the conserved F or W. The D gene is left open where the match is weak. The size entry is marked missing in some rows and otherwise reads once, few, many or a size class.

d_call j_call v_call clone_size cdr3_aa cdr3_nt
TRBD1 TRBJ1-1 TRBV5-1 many CASSTRGHTEAFF TGCGCCAGCAGCACTAGGGGGCACACTGAAGCTTTCTTT
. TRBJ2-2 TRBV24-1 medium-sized CATFDGNTGELFF TGTGCCACCTTCGACGGAAACACCGGGGAGCTGTTTTTT
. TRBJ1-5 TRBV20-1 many CSAISRDSNQPQHF TGCAGTGCTATCAGCCGGGACAGCAATCAGCCCCAGCATTTT
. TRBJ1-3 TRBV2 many CASSPPRVSGNTIYF TGTGCCAGCAGTCCCCCCAGGGTCTCTGGAAACACCATATATTTT
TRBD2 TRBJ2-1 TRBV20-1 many CSARDAGDGEQFF TGCAGTGCTAGAGACGCGGGGGACGGTGAGCAGTTCTTC
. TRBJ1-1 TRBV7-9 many CASSSGVLNTEAFF TGTGCCAGCAGCTCGGGGGTTTTGAACACTGAAGCTTTCTTT
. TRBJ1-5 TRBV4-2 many CASSPRMSRGSQPQHF TGTGCCAGCAGCCCAAGAATGAGCAGGGGCTCTCAGCCCCAGCATTTT
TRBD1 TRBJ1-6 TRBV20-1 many CSARFPGTGRLRGSPLHF TGCAGTGCTAGATTTCCCGGGACAGGGCGACTTAGGGGTTCACCCCTCCACTTT
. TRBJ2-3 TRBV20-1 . CSARGGTDTQYF TGCAGTGCTAGGGGGGGCACAGATACGCAGTATTTT
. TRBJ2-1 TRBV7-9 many CASSLFSFQNEQFF TGTGCCAGCAGCTTATTTAGCTTCCAGAATGAGCAGTTCTTC
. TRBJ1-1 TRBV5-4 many CASSLSRGTEAFF TGTGCCAGCAGCTTATCCAGGGGCACTGAAGCTTTCTTT
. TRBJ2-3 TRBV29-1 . CSVEGGLRSTDTQYF TGCAGCGTTGAGGGGGGCTTGAGGAGCACAGATACGCAGTATTTT
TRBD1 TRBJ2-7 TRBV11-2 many CASSPTGRGSPYF TGTGCCAGCAGTCCCACCGGCAGGGGGAGTCCGTACTTC
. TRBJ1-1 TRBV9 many CASSVGRAGNTEAFF TGTGCCAGCAGCGTCGGTAGGGCAGGGAACACTGAAGCTTTCTTT
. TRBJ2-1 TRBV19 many CASSIVEEAGNEQFF TGTGCCAGTAGTATAGTGGAGGAGGCGGGAAATGAGCAGTTCTTC
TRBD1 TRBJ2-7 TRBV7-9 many CASSLLGQGNEQYF TGTGCCAGCAGCTTATTGGGACAGGGGAACGAGCAGTACTTC
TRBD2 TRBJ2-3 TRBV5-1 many CASSLGVLAGDGDTQYF TGCGCCAGCAGCTTGGGGGTGCTAGCGGGAGATGGAGATACGCAGTATTTT
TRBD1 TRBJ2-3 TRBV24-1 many CATSDRDRTTDTQYF TGTGCCACCAGTGATCGGGACAGAACCACAGATACGCAGTATTTT
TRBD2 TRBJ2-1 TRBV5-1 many CASSPTLPGLGDNEQFF TGCGCCAGCAGCCCGACGTTACCGGGACTAGGGGACAATGAGCAGTTCTTC
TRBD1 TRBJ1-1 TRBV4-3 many CASSQVFWTGGTEAFF TGCGCCAGCAGCCAAGTGTTCTGGACAGGGGGGACTGAAGCTTTCTTT
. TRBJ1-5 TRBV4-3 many CASSQDWFGDQPQHF TGCGCCAGCAGCCAAGATTGGTTCGGTGATCAGCCCCAGCATTTT
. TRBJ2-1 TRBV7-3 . CASTNPSYNEQFF TGTGCCAGCACTAACCCCTCTTACAATGAGCAGTTCTTC
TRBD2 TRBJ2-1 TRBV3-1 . CATCPPKWLAGPTEQFF TGTGCCACCTGCCCCCCTAAGTGGCTAGCGGGACCCACTGAGCAGTTCTTC
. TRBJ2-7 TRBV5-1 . CASSLGWGSYEQYF TGCGCCAGCAGCCTGGGCTGGGGCTCCTACGAGCAGTACTTC
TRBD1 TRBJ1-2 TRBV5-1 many CASSLDRGPANYGYTF TGCGCCAGCAGCCTGGACAGGGGGCCAGCTAACTATGGCTACACCTTC
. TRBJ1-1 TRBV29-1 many CSVEGGRSEAFF TGCAGCGTTGAAGGGGGCCGTTCTGAAGCTTTCTTT
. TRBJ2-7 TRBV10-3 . CAISEVLGDQEQYF TGTGCCATCAGTGAGGTTCTCGGGGATCAGGAGCAGTACTTC
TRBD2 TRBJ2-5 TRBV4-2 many CASSQEDWGGRTQYF TGTGCCAGCAGCCAAGAGGATTGGGGGGGACGGACCCAGTACTTC
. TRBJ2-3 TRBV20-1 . CSARVGAATDTQYF TGCAGTGCTAGAGTGGGAGCGGCCACAGATACGCAGTATTTT
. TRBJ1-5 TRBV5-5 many CASSLAGQRLSNQPQHF TGTGCCAGCAGCTTGGCGGGGCAGAGGTTGAGCAATCAGCCCCAGCATTTT
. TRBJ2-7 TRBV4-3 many CASSQGHRGEEQYF TGCGCCAGCAGCCAGGGGCATCGGGGTGAAGAGCAGTACTTC
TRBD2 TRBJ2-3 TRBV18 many CASSPTTSGPSTDTQYF TGTGCCAGCTCACCAACCACTAGCGGCCCTAGCACAGATACGCAGTATTTT
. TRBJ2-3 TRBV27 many CASSLGLLTDTQYF TGTGCCAGCAGTTTGGGACTCTTGACAGATACGCAGTATTTT
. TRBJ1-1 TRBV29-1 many CSVVDRTEAFF TGCAGCGTTGTCGACAGGACTGAAGCTTTCTTT
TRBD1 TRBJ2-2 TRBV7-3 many CASSPTGDTGELFF TGTGCCAGCAGCCCAACAGGGGACACCGGGGAGCTGTTTTTT
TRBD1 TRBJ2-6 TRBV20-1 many CSATGTAPVLTF TGCAGTGCGACCGGGACAGCGCCCGTCCTGACTTTC
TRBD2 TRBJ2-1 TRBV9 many CASSPGSGRPLNEQFF TGTGCCAGCAGCCCCGGAAGCGGGAGGCCCCTCAATGAGCAGTTCTTC
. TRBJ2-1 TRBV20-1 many CSAALRLLSYNEQFF TGCAGTGCTGCCCTAAGGCTACTCTCCTACAATGAGCAGTTCTTC
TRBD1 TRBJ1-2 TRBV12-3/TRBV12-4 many CASTSSDRESYGYTF TGTGCCAGCACCTCTTCGGACAGGGAGTCCTATGGCTACACCTTC
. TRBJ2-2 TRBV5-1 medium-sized CASTFRGEDTGELFF TGCGCCAGCACCTTCCGGGGAGAGGACACCGGGGAGCTGTTTTTT
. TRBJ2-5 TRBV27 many CASSFTGTAQETQYF TGTGCCAGCAGTTTTACTGGTACGGCGCAAGAGACCCAGTACTTC
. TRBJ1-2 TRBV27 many CASSPGSVGGYTF TGTGCCAGCAGTCCTGGGAGTGTAGGTGGCTACACCTTC
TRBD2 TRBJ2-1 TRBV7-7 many CASSLDGPWDGGYNEQFF TGTGCCAGCAGCTTAGACGGCCCATGGGACGGGGGGTACAATGAGCAGTTCTTC
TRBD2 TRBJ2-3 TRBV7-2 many CASSRGLAGGSTQYF TGTGCCAGCAGCAGGGGACTAGCGGGAGGCAGTACGCAGTATTTT
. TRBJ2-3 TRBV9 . CASSSSQGGGTQYF TGTGCCAGCAGCTCATCACAGGGAGGTGGTACGCAGTATTTT
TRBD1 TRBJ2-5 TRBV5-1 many CASSFRQGSQETQYF TGCGCCAGCAGCTTCCGACAGGGCTCACAAGAGACCCAGTACTTC
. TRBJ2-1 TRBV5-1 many CASSLGYSSYNEQFF TGCGCCAGCAGCTTGGGGTACAGCTCCTACAATGAGCAGTTCTTC
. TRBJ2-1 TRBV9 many CASSVARGGYNEQFF TGTGCCAGCAGCGTAGCAAGGGGGGGCTACAATGAGCAGTTCTTC
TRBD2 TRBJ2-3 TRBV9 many CASSPYWTSGGASDTQYF TGTGCCAGCAGCCCATACTGGACTAGCGGGGGGGCATCGGATACGCAGTATTTT
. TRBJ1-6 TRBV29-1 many CSVAMGTGNSPLHF TGCAGCGTTGCTATGGGGACGGGAAATTCACCCCTCCACTTT
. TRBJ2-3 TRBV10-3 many CAISESRDTQYF TGTGCCATCAGTGAGTCAAGAGATACGCAGTATTTT
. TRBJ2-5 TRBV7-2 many CASSFQVSLGYQETQYF TGTGCCAGCAGCTTCCAGGTCTCGTTAGGGTACCAAGAGACCCAGTACTTC
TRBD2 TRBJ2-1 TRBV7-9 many CASSPLGGRHNEQFF TGTGCCAGCAGCCCTCTGGGCGGGAGGCACAATGAGCAGTTCTTC
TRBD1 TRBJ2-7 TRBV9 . CASSLQPGQSSYEQYF TGTGCCAGCAGCTTGCAACCGGGACAGAGCTCCTACGAGCAGTACTTC
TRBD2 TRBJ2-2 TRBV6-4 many CASRSRLGLAGPDPQNTGELFF TGTGCCAGCAGGTCGCGTCTAGGACTAGCGGGTCCGGACCCCCAGAACACCGGGGAGCTGTTTTTT
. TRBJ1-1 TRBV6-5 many CASSYDRRNTEAFF TGTGCCAGCAGTTACGACCGACGGAACACTGAAGCTTTCTTT